This TCR beta chain was captured in a study of T cell changes during pregnancy in multiple sclerosis. The ends were cut back, 6 bases at V and 5 bases at J, with 13 bases in the middle. Per the germline V gene, CDR1 is MNHNS and CDR2 is SASEGT. CDR3 length equals 13 residues. Profiled with immunoSEQ multiplex PCR; TCRdb holds only in-frame clones, not every one. The data show under 70,000 clones, about nine tenths seen once. This clonotype was obtained from a female donor in good health, enrolled as a control in a pregnancy study. This specimen was peripheral blood, taken after pregnancy. The rearrangement links TRBV6-1 to TRBJ1-1; weak D call: TRBD1 (5 bases). CDR3 nucleotide sequence: TGTGCCAGCAGGCTATCAGGGTCAACTGAAGCTTTCTTT. It is translated as CASRLSGSTEAFF.